A single sample is the source of the 21 T cell receptor beta chains below, sequenced in a study of blood T cell repertoires in COVID-19. The protocol was immunoSEQ multiplex PCR, while the TCRdb copy is restricted to in-frame clones and leaves out a portion. The repertoire consists of about 480,000 clones, with roughly 91% occurring once and the leading ten covering approximately 4.3%. Material for sequencing was peripheral blood. Receptor source: a woman in her 30s with acute or convalescent COVID-19.

This rearrangement joins TRBV3-1 (or the pseudogene TRBV3-2) to TRBJ2-6, with D maybe TRBD1 (5 bases). This CDR3 comprises 19 residues. V was pared by 3 bases and J by 2 bases, with 20 bases between. In germline, CDR1 is LGHDT, CDR2 YNNKEL (reference sequence). This CDR3 is CASSHISQVGKAGANVLTF. For the CDR3, the DNA is TGTGCCAGCAGCCATATATCACAGGTTGGCAAGGCTGGGGCCAACGTCCTGACTTTC.

The V call is TRBV7-3, the J call TRBJ2-2; 9 bases match TRBD2. Losses at the gene ends were 1 base for V and 5 bases for J; bases not matched to a gene: 8. This CDR3 region has 17 residues. Per the germline V gene, CDR1 is SGHTA and CDR2 is FQGTGA. The chain's CDR3 is CASSLRTGLAGTGELFF. CDR3 DNA sequence: TGTGCCAGCAGCTTAAGAACCGGGCTAGCGGGGACCGGGGAGCTGTTTTTT. Looking up the rest from reference TRBV7-3 and TRBJ2-2 gives the full variable domain: GAGVSQTPSNKVTEKGKYVELRCDPISGHTALYWYRQSLGQGPEFLIYFQGTGAADDSGLPNDRFFAVRPEGSVSTLKIQRTERGDSAVYLCASSLRTGLAGTGELFFGEGSRLTVL.

This chain uses TRBV5-1 with TRBJ2-1, with D unclear. Trimming took 6 bases from V and 0 from J, leaving 10 bases between them. The CDR3 extends over 14 amino acids. Germline lookup yields CDR1 SGHRS and CDR2 YFSETQ. DNA of the CDR3: TGCGCCAGCACGGCGGTCCCCTCCTACAATGAGCAGTTCTTC. This translates into CASTAVPSYNEQFF.

The chain combines TRBV7-3 with TRBJ2-1, with TRBD1 identical over 7 bases. The germline V gene encodes CDR1 SGHTA and CDR2 FQGTGA. CDR3 length: 13 amino acids. With 6 bases clipped from V and 7 bases from J, the junction kept 6 bases outside the gene matches. The DNA for the CDR3 is TGTGCCAGCAGTGACAGGGCCACGAATGAGCAGTTCTTC. It yields the protein CASSDRATNEQFF.

This chain links TRBV29-1 with TRBJ1-1, with a weak D call TRBD1 (5 bases). Germline V gives CDR1 SQVTM, CDR2 ANQGSEA. This CDR3 has 11 amino acids. Trimming stripped 6 bases from V and 5 bases from J, with 10 bases between. CDR3 sequence (DNA): TGCAGCGTCTCCAGACAGACTGAAGCTTTCTTT. It codes for CSVSRQTEAFF.

The gene calls are TRBV5-1 and TRBJ1-6; 8 nucleotides agree with TRBD1. The germline V gene encodes CDR1 SGHRS and CDR2 YFSETQ. The CDR3 covers 14 residues. V was pared by 4 bases and J by 7 bases, with 4 bases of the junction left unmatched. Here the CDR3 DNA reads TGCGCCAGCAGCAGAACAGGGGGGAATTCACCCCTCCACTTT. Protein: CASSRTGGNSPLHF. The complete variable domain, with remaining parts taken from reference TRBV5-1 and TRBJ1-6, reads KAGVTQTPRYLIKTRGQQVTLSCSPISGHRSVSWYQQTPGQGLQFLFEYFSETQRNKGNFPGRFSGRQFSNSRSEMNVSTLELGDSALYLCASSRTGGNSPLHFGNGTRLTVT.

The chain joins TRBV10-3 to TRBJ2-7, with 7 positions matching TRBD1. With V trimmed by 0 bases and J by 8 bases, 10 bases remained unmatched. CDR1 ENHRY and CDR2 SYGVKD come from the germline V gene. This CDR3 contains 15 residues. The chain's CDR3 is CAISESSGQPSKQYF. The CDR3 bases are TGTGCCATCAGTGAGTCATCGGGACAGCCCTCTAAGCAGTACTTC.

This clone appeared a few times. The chain uses TRBV28 and TRBJ1-5; D is possibly TRBD1 (6 bases). V dropped 7 bases and J dropped 7 bases, with 20 bases sitting between them. This CDR3 region has 15 residues. Germline assignment: CDR1 MDHEN and CDR2 SYDVKM. CDR3 nucleotides: TGTGCCAGCACCGAATTGGGGGGAGGGGGGCAGCCCCAGCATTTT. As protein: CASTELGGGGQPQHF.

The gene calls are TRBV3-1 (or the pseudogene TRBV3-2) and TRBJ1-2; D possibly corresponds to TRBD1 (5 bases). In germline, CDR1 is LGHDT, CDR2 YNNKEL (reference sequence). The CDR3 has 13 residues. V lost 6 bases and J 4 bases, leaving 12 bases between the germline ends. The CDR3 reads CASRPTGTYGYTF. In DNA, the CDR3 is TGTGCCAGCAGGCCTACAGGAACCTATGGCTACACCTTC.

The V and J genes are TRBV6-5 and TRBJ2-5; a possible D gene is TRBD2 (6 bases). Germline V CDR1 and CDR2: MNHEY, SVGAGI. Trimming shortened V by 8 bases and J by 5 bases, and 15 bases separated the two germline ends. The CDR3 runs to 13 residues. CDR3: CASAVTRGETQYF. The CDR3 region has the DNA TGTGCCAGCGCCGTGACTAGGGGTGAGACCCAGTACTTC.

The chain joins TRBV5-1 to TRBJ2-7; 8 nucleotides align to TRBD2. Per germline, CDR1 SGHRS and CDR2 YFSETQ. There are 12 residues in the CDR3. With V trimmed by 4 bases and J by 6 bases, 3 bases remained unmatched. The chain's CDR3 is CASSRGGGEQYF. CDR3 in DNA: TGCGCCAGCAGCCGGGGGGGTGGCGAGCAGTACTTC.

The V gene is TRBV19, the J gene TRBJ2-7; no clear D. With 9 bases removed from V and 3 bases from J, the gap between germline ends came to 15 bases. This CDR3 contains 13 residues. Germline CDR1 and CDR2: LNHDA and SQIVND (reference sequence). The CDR3 DNA is TGTGCCAGCTCGATAACCCCAGACTACGAGCAGTACTTC. The encoded protein is CASSITPDYEQYF.

This clone was counted a single time. The rearrangement uses TRBV3-1 (or the pseudogene TRBV3-2) and TRBJ2-1; 11 nucleotides line up with TRBD2. V was clipped by 3 bases and J by 1 base; unmatched bases: 8. This CDR3 spans 18 amino acids. In germline, CDR1 is LGHDT, CDR2 YNNKEL (reference sequence). The CDR3 protein is CASSHVPSGGLSYNEQFF. Written as DNA, the CDR3 is TGTGCCAGCAGCCATGTGCCTAGCGGGGGGCTTTCCTACAATGAGCAGTTCTTC.

The genes are TRBV4-1 and TRBJ2-3; 10 bases line up with TRBD2. Per germline, CDR1 MGHRA and CDR2 YSYEKL. CDR3 length: 15 amino acids. Germline trimming cut 3 bases from V and 5 bases from J; bases unmatched to any gene: 5. CDR3 DNA: TGCGCCAGCAGCCACAGCGGGGGGGCCCAAGATACGCAGTATTTT. This sequence encodes CASSHSGGAQDTQYF.

The genes are TRBV19 and TRBJ2-1; TRBD1 is a possible D gene (6 bases). The CDR3 extends over 16 amino acids. Per germline, CDR1 LNHDA and CDR2 SQIVND (reference sequence). The ends were cut back, 4 bases at V and 3 bases at J, with 16 bases in the middle. CDR3 in amino acids: CASSNHRASSYNEQFF. CDR3 coding DNA: TGTGCCAGTAGTAACCACAGGGCCTCAAGCTACAATGAGCAGTTCTTC.

This chain connects TRBV2 to TRBJ2-7; D is undetermined. This CDR3 is built from 12 residues. V shed 6 bases and J shed 2 bases, with 8 bases lying between them. Germline values: CDR1 SNHLY, CDR2 FYNNEI. The CDR3 DNA sequence: TGTGCCAGCAGAAGAGGAACCTACGAGCAGTACTTC. It translates to CASRRGTYEQYF.

As concerns this clone: Distinct nucleotide sequences in the sample also encode this CDR3. The chain joins TRBV2 to TRBJ1-6, with TRBD1 as a possible D gene (5 bases). Germline values: CDR1 SNHLY, CDR2 FYNNEI. The ends were cut back, 6 bases at V and 0 bases at J, with 6 bases in the middle. CDR3 size: 14 residues. The CDR3 DNA reads as TGTGCCAGCAGAGACAGCTCCTATAATTCACCCCTCCACTTT. This codes for CASRDSSYNSPLHF.

The rearrangement uses TRBV25-1 and TRBJ2-5; 7 bases agree with TRBD1. J was trimmed by 13 bases and V by 3 bases; bases with no gene match: 8. Germline V lookup: CDR1 MGHDK, CDR2 SYGVNS. This CDR3 spans 12 amino acids. DNA for the CDR3: TGTGCCAGCAGTGAGCCGACAGGGCAAGTGTACTTC. It codes for CASSEPTGQVYF.

The V and J genes are TRBV10-1 and TRBJ2-7, with 9 nucleotides matching TRBD1. Losses at the gene ends were 6 bases for V and 3 bases for J; bases not matched to a gene: 3. The CDR3 consists of 13 residues. The germline gives CDR1 WNHNN, CDR2 SYGVQD (reference sequence). The CDR3 bases are TGCGCCAGCAGGCGGGACAGGGACTACGAGCAGTACTTC. This encodes CASRRDRDYEQYF.

The V and J genes are TRBV25-1 and TRBJ2-3, with D perhaps TRBD1 (5 bases). The CDR3 has 14 amino acids. Trimming removed 3 bases from V and 7 bases from J, with 14 bases in between. The V gene's germline CDR1 is MGHDK and CDR2 SYGVNS. The DNA of the CDR3 is TGTGCCAGCAGTGACCACCCTCAGGGAAATACGCAGTATTTT. As protein: CASSDHPQGNTQYF.

The CDR3 nucleotides read TGCGCCAGCAGTTCACCCGCGGGGGCGGGAGATACGCAGTATTTT. Translated: CASSSPAGAGDTQYF. The rearrangement uses TRBV5-1 and TRBJ2-3, with D possibly being TRBD2 (7 bases). The CDR3 covers 15 residues. V lost 5 bases to trimming and J lost 5 bases, with 18 bases between them. CDR1 is SGHRS, CDR2 YFSETQ, per germline.